This T cell receptor beta chain derives from a study of T cells in women clearing cervical HPV infection. The wider study: For cases, blood was sampled a median around 150 days after lesion detection, interquartile range about 80 to 220 days. Findings of the study overall: Combining TCR richness with V gene abundances gave approximately 0.8 AUC.

This clone is called medium-sized (0.01 to 0.1%) based on its frequency. The antigen remains unidentified. Measured with immunoSEQ multiplex PCR; TCRdb has only the in-frame clones, and not every one. The clone table shows some 41,000 clones, with the ten largest holding 7.6%. Sequenced sample: blood buffy coat. This receptor was taken from a woman between 18 and 75 years old with a cervical HPV16 infection that either progressed to CIN3+ or cleared (not recorded which).

The CDR3 spells CASSIRPTSGGSNEQFF. CDR3 bases read: TGTGCCTCCAGTATCCGCCCCACTAGCGGGGGGAGCAATGAG. The V gene is TRBV19, the J gene TRBJ2-1; 12 nucleotides align to TRBD2. The read is 3 residues too short to cover the CDR3 end, so that end is filled in from the germline J gene. CDR1 is LNHDA and CDR2 is SQIVND in the germline V gene (reference sequence). The V gene end was trimmed by 11 bases and the J gene end by 6 bases; junction bases not matched to a gene: 17. CDR3 length: 17 residues.